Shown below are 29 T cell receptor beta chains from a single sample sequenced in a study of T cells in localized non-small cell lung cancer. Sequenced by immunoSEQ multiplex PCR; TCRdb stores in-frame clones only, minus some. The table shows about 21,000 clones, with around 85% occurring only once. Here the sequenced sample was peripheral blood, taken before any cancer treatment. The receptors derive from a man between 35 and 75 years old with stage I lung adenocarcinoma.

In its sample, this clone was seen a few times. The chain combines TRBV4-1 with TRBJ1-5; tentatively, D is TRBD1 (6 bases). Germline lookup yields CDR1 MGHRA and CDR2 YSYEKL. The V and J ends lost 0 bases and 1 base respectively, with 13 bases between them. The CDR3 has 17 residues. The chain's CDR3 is CASSQDSQGRSNQPQHF. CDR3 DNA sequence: TGCGCCAGCAGCCAAGACTCACAGGGTCGGAGCAATCAGCCCCAGCATTTT.

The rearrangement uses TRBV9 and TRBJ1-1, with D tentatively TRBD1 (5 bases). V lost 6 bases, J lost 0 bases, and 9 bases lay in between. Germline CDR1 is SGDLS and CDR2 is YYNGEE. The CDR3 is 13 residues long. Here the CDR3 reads CASTQGLNTEAFF. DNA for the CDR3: TGTGCCAGCACCCAGGGTCTGAACACTGAAGCTTTCTTT.

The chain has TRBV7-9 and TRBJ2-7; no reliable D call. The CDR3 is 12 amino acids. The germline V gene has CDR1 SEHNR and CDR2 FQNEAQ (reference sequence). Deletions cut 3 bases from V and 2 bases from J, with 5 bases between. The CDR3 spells CASSFSTYEQYF. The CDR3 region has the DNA TGTGCCAGCAGCTTTAGCACCTACGAGCAGTACTTC.

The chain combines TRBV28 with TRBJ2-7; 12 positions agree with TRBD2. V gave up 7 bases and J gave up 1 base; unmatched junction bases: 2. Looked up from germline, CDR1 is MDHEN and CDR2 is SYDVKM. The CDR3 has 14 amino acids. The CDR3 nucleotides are TGTGCCAGCATGACTAGCGGGGGATCCTACGAGCAGTACTTC. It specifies CASMTSGGSYEQYF. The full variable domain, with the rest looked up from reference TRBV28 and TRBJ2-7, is DVKVTQSSRYLVKRTGEKVFLECVQDMDHENMFWYRQDPGLGLRLIYFSYDVKMKEKGDIPEGYSVSREKKERFSLILESASTNQTSMYLCASMTSGGSYEQYFGPGTRLTVT.

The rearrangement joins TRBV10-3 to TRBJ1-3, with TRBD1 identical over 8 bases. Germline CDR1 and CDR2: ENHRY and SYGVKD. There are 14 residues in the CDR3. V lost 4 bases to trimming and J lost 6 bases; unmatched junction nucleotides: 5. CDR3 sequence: CAISGPGQENTIYF. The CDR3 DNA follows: TGTGCCATCAGTGGACCGGGACAGGAAAACACCATATATTTT.

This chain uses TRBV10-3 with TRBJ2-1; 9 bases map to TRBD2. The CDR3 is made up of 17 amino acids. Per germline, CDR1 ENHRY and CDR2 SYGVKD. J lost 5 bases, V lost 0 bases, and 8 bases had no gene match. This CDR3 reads CAISESRASGDDNEQFF. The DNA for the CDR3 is TGTGCCATCAGTGAGTCACGGGCTAGCGGGGATGACAATGAGCAGTTCTTC.

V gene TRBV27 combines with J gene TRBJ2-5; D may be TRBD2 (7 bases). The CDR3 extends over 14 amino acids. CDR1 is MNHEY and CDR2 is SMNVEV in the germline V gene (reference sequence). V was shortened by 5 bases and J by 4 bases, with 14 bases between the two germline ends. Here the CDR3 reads CASSQRGRGETQYF. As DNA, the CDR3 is TGTGCCAGCAGTCAAAGGGGGAGGGGAGAGACCCAGTACTTC.

CDR3 loop: CSVVSSTYTGELFF. The CDR3 nucleotides read TGCAGCGTTGTTAGTTCGACATACACCGGGGAGCTGTTTTTT. This rearrangement joins TRBV29-1 to TRBJ2-2; D gene ambiguous. Germline CDR1 SQVTM, CDR2 ANQGSEA. The CDR3 covers 14 residues. Deletions cut 4 bases from V and 3 bases from J, with 12 bases between.

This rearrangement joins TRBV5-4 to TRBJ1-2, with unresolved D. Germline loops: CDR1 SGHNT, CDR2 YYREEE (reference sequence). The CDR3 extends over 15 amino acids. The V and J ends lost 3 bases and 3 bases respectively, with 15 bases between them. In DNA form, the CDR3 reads TGTGCCAGCAGCTCGAATATGATAGATGACTATGGCTACACCTTC. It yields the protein CASSSNMIDDYGYTF. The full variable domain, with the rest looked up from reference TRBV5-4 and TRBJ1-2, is ETGVTQSPTHLIKTRGQQVTLRCSSQSGHNTVSWYQQALGQGPQFIFQYYREEENGRGNFPPRFSGLQFPNYSSELNVNALELDDSALYLCASSSNMIDDYGYTFGSGTRLTVV.

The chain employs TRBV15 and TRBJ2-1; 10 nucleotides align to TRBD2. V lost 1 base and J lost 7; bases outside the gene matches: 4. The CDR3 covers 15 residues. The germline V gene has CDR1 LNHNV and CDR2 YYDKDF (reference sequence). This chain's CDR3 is CATSRGLAGENEQFF. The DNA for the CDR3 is TGTGCCACCAGCAGAGGCCTAGCGGGAGAGAATGAGCAGTTCTTC.

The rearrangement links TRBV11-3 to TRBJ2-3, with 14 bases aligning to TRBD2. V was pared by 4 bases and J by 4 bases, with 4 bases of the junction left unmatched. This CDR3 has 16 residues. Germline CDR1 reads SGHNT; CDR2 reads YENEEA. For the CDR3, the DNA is TGTGCCAGCAGCTCGGGACTAGCGGGAGAGGCAGATACGCAGTATTTT. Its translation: CASSSGLAGEADTQYF.

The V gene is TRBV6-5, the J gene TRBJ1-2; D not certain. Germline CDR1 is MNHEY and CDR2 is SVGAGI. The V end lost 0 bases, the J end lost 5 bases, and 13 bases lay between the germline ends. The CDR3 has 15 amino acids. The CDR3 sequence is CASSYSADPYYGYTF. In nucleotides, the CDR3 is TGTGCCAGCAGTTACTCAGCGGATCCCTATTATGGCTACACCTTC.

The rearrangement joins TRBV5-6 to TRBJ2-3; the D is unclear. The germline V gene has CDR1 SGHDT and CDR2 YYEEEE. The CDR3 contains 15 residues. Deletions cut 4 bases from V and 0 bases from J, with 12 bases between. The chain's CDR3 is CASSETATSTDTQYF. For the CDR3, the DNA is TGTGCCAGCAGCGAGACTGCCACTAGCACAGATACGCAGTATTTT.

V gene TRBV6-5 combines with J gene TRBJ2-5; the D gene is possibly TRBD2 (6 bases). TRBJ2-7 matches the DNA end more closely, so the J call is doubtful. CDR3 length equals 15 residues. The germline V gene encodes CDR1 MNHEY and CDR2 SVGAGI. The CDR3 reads CASRPAGLTSYEQYF. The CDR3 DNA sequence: TGTGCCAGCAGGCCCGCGGGACTTACCTCCTACGAGCAGTACTTC.

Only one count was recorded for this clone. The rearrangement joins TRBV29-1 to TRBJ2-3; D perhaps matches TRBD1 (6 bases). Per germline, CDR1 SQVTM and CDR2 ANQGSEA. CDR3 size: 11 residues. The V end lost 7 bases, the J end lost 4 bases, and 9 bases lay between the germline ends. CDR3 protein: CSARGSDTQYF. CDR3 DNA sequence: TGCAGCGCCAGGGGTTCAGATACGCAGTATTTT.

CDR3 in amino acids: CASKDGGTREQYF. Here the CDR3 DNA reads TGTGCCAGTAAAGACGGGGGGACGAGGGAGCAGTACTTC. The chain links TRBV6-5 to TRBJ2-7; TRBD2 aligns across 7 bases. Unmatched junction bases numbered 12, after V lost 9 bases and J lost 7 bases. The germline V gene has CDR1 MNHEY and CDR2 SVGAGI. The CDR3 extends over 13 amino acids.

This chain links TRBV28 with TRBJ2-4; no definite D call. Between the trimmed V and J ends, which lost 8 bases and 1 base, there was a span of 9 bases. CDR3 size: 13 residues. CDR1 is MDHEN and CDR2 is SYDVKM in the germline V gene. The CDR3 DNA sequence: TGTGCCAGCTGTCCAGACGCCAAAAACATTCAGTACTTC. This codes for CASCPDAKNIQYF. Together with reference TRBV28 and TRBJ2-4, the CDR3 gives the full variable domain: DVKVTQSSRYLVKRTGEKVFLECVQDMDHENMFWYRQDPGLGLRLIYFSYDVKMKEKGDIPEGYSVSREKKERFSLILESASTNQTSMYLCASCPDAKNIQYFGAGTRLSVL.

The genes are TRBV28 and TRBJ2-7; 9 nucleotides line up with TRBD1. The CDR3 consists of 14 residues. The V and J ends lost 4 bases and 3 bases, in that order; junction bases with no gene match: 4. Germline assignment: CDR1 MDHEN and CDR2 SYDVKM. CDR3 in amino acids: CASSSPGQGYEQYF. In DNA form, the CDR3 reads TGTGCCAGCAGTTCGCCGGGACAGGGCTACGAGCAGTACTTC.

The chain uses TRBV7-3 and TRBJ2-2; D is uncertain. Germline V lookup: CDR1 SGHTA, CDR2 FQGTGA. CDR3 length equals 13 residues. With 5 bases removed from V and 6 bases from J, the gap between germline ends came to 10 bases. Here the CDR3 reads CASSPVYPGELFF. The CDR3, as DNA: TGTGCCAGCAGCCCTGTCTACCCCGGGGAGCTGTTTTTT. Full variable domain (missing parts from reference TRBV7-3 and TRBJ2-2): GAGVSQTPSNKVTEKGKYVELRCDPISGHTALYWYRQSLGQGPEFLIYFQGTGAADDSGLPNDRFFAVRPEGSVSTLKIQRTERGDSAVYLCASSPVYPGELFFGEGSRLTVL.

The CDR3 sequence: CASSFAGTGNGYTF. The CDR3 region has the DNA TGTGCCAGCAGCTTTGCGGGGACAGGGAATGGCTACACCTTC. The chain links TRBV7-2 to TRBJ1-2; TRBD1 aligns across 9 bases. V lost 3 bases, J lost 6 bases, and 5 bases stayed unmatched. The CDR3 has 14 residues. The germline gives CDR1 SGHTA, CDR2 FQGNSA.

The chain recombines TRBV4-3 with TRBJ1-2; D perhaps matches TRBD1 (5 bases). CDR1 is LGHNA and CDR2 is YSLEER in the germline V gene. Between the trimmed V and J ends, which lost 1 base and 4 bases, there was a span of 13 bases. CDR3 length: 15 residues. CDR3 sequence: CASSQGPGKGYGYTF. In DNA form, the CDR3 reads TGCGCCAGCAGCCAAGGACCAGGGAAGGGCTATGGCTACACCTTC.

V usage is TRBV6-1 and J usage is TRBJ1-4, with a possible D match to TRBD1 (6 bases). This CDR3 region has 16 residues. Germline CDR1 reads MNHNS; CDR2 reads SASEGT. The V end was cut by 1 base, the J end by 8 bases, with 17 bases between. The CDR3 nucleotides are TGTGCCAGCAGTGAAGTGGGGGCGGGACGCGAAGAAAAACTGTTTTTT. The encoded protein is CASSEVGAGREEKLFF.

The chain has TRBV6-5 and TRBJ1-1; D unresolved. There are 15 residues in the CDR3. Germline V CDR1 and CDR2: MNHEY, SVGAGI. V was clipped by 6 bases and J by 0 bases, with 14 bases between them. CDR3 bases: TGTGCCAGCAGGCCCCTCGAGAACTTGAACACTGAAGCTTTCTTT. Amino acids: CASRPLENLNTEAFF.

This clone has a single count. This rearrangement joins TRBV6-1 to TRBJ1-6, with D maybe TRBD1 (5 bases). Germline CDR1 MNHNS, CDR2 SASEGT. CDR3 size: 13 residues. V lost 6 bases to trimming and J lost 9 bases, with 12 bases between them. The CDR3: CASSEGRGSPLHF. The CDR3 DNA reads TGTGCCAGCAGCGAGGGGAGGGGTTCACCCCTCCACTTT.

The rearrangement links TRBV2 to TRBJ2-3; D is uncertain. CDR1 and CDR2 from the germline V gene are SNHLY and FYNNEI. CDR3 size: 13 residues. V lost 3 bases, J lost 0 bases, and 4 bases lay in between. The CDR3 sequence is CASSDRSTDTQYF. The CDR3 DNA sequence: TGTGCCAGCAGTGATCGGAGCACAGATACGCAGTATTTT.

The CDR3 sequence is CASSLVTSGSLCEQFF. The CDR3 region has the DNA TGTGCCAGCAGCTTAGTTACTAGCGGGAGTCTATGTGAGCAGTTCTTC. The chain has TRBV11-3 and TRBJ2-1; 11 bases are shared with TRBD2. CDR3 length equals 16 residues. Per the germline V gene, CDR1 is SGHNT and CDR2 is YENEEA. The V segment lost 1 base and the J segment 9 bases; nucleotides outside the gene matches: 8. Full variable domain (rest looked up from reference TRBV11-3 and TRBJ2-1): EAGVVQSPRYKIIEKKQPVAFWCNPISGHNTLYWYLQNLGQGPELLIRYENEEAVDDSQLPKDRFSAERLKGVDSTLKIQPAELGDSAVYLCASSLVTSGSLCEQFFGPGTRLTVL.

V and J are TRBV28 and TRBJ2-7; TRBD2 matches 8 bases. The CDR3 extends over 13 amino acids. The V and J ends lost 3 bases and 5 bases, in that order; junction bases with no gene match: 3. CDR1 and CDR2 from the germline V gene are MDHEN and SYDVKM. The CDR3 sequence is CASSLRGADEQYF. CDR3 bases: TGTGCCAGCAGTTTGCGGGGGGCGGACGAGCAGTACTTC.

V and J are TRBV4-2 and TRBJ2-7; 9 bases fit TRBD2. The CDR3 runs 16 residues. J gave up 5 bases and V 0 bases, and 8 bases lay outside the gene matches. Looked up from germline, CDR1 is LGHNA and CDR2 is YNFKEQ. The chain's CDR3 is CASSQDIAGGIHEQYF. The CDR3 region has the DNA TGTGCCAGCAGCCAAGATATCGCGGGAGGGATCCACGAGCAGTACTTC.

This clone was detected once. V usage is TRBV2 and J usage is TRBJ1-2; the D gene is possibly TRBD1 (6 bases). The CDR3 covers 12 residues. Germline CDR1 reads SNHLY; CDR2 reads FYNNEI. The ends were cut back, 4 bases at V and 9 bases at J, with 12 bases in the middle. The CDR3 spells CASSAVQGSYTF. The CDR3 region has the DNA TGTGCCAGCAGTGCGGTCCAGGGGAGCTACACCTTC.